In its sample, the clone carrying this T cell receptor (beta chain) was seen many times. Antigen: not known. This sample is drawn from a study of T cells in Graves' hyperthyroidism and ophthalmopathy. Study background: Pretreatment peripheral blood was obtained at initial diagnosis. The study, taken as a whole, reports: A model of 13 V-J pairs discriminated ophthalmopathy from stable hyperthyroidism. Ophthalmopathy, as predicted by the model, came a median about seven months after the prediction.

Diagnosis relied on clinical symptoms, serum thyroxine and TRAb, thyroid ultrasound and orbital computed tomography. Germline-derived CDR1 and CDR2 are LGHNT and FRNRAP. V shed 7 bases and J shed 6 bases, with 12 bases lying between them. This CDR3 has 12 residues. Amplification of TCR beta CDR3 regions used RNA as the template. Carried out on the TCR CDR3, a first-round RT-PCR used the HTBI primer set. One entry per CDR3 protein, called by TCRdb with MiXCR from the multiplex PCR reads. The table lists 300,000 to 350,000 distinct CDR3 sequences, over 15% of them singletons. The specimen was blood. The V gene is TRBV12-5, the J gene TRBJ1-1; the D is unclear. The receptor comes from a woman between 35 and 50 years old with Graves' ophthalmopathy. CDR3 coding DNA: TGTGCTAGTGCTATCGACACAGCTGAAGCTTTCTTT. This encodes CASAIDTAEAFF.